Judged by abundance, the clone carrying this T cell receptor (beta chain) is medium-sized (0.01 to 0.1%). Its specificity is unknown. CDR1 and CDR2 (germline): SQVTM, ANQGSEA. The CDR3 is made up of 10 amino acids. Trimming cost V 4 bases and J 5 bases, with 5 bases left between them. This entry is derived from a study of HIV-infected patients and healthy controls. The repertoire came from unfractionated whole blood and reflected all unsorted peripheral T cells. General study points: Compared with untreated HIV+ repertoires, healthy controls showed roughly threefold more distinct CDR3s and higher Shannon diversity. Compared with healthy controls, HIV-infected patients showed less CDR3 sharing between individuals. Compared with controls, mean Gini indices were significantly raised in HIV-infected repertoires, possibly indicating oligoclonality.

Reverse transcription used around 540 ng RNA and constant-region primers for alpha and beta. Alpha and beta chain libraries were made separately by chain-specific third strand synthesis with multiplexing indices. Each molecule carried a 12-nucleotide identifier made of two joined random hexamers added before amplification. TCRdb called the 5' RACE reads again in MiXCR, with one record for every CDR3 protein. The sample includes approximately 15,000 distinct CDR3 sequences, roughly 6% of them seen just once. The chain couples TRBV29-1 to TRBJ1-1; no definite D call. Sequences were obtained from blood. This sequence originates from an adult in good health. DNA for the CDR3: TGCAGCGTTGGGGGAACTGAAGCTTTCTTT. Translating gives CSVGGTEAFF. The whole variable domain, remainder taken from reference TRBV29-1 and TRBJ1-1, is SAVISQKPSRDICQRGTSLTIQCQVDSQVTMMFWYRQQPGQSLTLIATANQGSEATYESGFVIDKFPISRPNLTFSTLTVSNMSPEDSSIYLCSVGGTEAFFGQGTRLTVV.